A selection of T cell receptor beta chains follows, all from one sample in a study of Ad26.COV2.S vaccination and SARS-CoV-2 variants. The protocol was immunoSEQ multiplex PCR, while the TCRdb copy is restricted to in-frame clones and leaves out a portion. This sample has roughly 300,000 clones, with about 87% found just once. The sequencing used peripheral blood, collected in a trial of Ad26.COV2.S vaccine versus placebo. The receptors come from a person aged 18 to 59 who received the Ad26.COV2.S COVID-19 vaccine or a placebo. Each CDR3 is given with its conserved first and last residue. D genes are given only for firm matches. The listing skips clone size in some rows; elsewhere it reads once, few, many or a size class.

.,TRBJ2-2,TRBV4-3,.,CASSQGVRGQNTGELFF,TGCGCCAGCAGCCAAGGGGTGAGGGGACAGAACACCGGGGAGCTGTTTTTT
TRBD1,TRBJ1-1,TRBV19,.,CASSRGTQGAVVAFF,TGTGCCAGTAGCCGGGGGACCCAGGGGGCTGTTGTAGCTTTCTTT
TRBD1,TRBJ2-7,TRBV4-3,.,CASSQGTGADEQYF,TGCGCCAGCAGCCAAGGGACAGGGGCGGACGAGCAGTACTTC
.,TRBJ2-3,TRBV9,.,CASSLDMADTQYF,TGTGCCAGCAGCCTTGACATGGCGGATACGCAGTATTTT
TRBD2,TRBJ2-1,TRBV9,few,CASSVLAGAYNEQFF,TGTGCCAGCAGCGTATTAGCGGGAGCGTACAATGAGCAGTTCTTC
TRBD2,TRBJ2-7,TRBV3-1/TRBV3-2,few,CASSQEGRGGRDLEEQYF,TGTGCCAGCAGCCAAGAAGGCAGGGGCGGGAGGGATTTAGAAGAGCAGTACTTC
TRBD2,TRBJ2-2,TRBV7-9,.,CASTLPYRGEFTGELFF,TGTGCCAGCACCCTCCCGTATCGGGGGGAGTTCACCGGGGAGCTGTTTTTT
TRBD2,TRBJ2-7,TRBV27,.,CASSPFSVSGSLSYEQYF,TGTGCCAGCAGTCCCTTCTCCGTTAGCGGGAGTCTCTCCTACGAGCAGTACTTC
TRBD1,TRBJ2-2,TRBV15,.,CATSRTGVANTGELFF,TGTGCCACCAGCAGGACAGGGGTCGCGAACACCGGGGAGCTGTTTTTT
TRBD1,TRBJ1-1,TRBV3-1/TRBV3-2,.,CASRPGDRGTIYTEAFF,TGTGCCAGCAGACCCGGGGACAGGGGGACTATTTACACTGAAGCTTTCTTT
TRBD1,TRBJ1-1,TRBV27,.,CASTDRGFNTEAFF,TGTGCCAGCACCGACAGGGGGTTTAACACTGAAGCTTTCTTT
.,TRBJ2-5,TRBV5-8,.,CASSSAKRETQYF,TGTGCCAGCAGCTCGGCCAAAAGGGAGACCCAGTACTTC
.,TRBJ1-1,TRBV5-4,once,CASSLEGTVNTEAFF,TGTGCCAGCAGCTTGGAGGGGACGGTGAACACTGAAGCTTTCTTT
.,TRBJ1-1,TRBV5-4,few,CASSLGQVNTEAFF,TGTGCCAGCAGCTTGGGACAGGTGAACACTGAAGCTTTCTTT
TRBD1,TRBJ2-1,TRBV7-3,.,CASSSGTDYNEQFF,TGTGCCAGCAGCTCCGGGACAGACTACAATGAGCAGTTCTTC
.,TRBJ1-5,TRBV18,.,CASSPGGIQPQHF,TGTGCCAGCTCACCAGGAGGGATCCAGCCCCAGCATTTT
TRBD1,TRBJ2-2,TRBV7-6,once,CASSFDRGIFGELFF,TGTGCCAGCAGTTTCGACAGGGGGATATTCGGGGAGCTGTTTTTT